These 32 T cell receptor beta chains share one sample of origin, sequenced in a study of monozygotic twins with inflammatory bowel disease. TCRdb reprocessed the 5' RACE reads; each CDR3 protein has one entry and no DNA is given. The listing contains fewer than 400,000 distinct CDR3 sequences. The sample was blood. The receptors were gathered from a human donor with ulcerative colitis or Crohn's disease, or a healthy co-twin of an affected twin (not recorded which).

V and J are TRBV20-1 and TRBJ1-1. The CDR3 sequence is 13 residues long. CDR1 DFQATT and CDR2 SNEGSKA come from the germline V gene (reference sequence). CDR3 residues: CSARDGGSLEAFF.

The J gene is TRBJ2-7, the V gene TRBV25-1; TCRdb's D call of TRBD1 is untestable without DNA. Germline V CDR1 and CDR2: MGHDK, SYGVNS. The CDR3 has 13 amino acids. The CDR3 sequence is CSTQGGKSYEQYF.

The chain couples TRBV30 to TRBJ1-4. CDR3 length: 16 amino acids. The germline gives CDR1 GTSNPN, CDR2 SVGIG (reference sequence). The CDR3 loop is CAWSGEGTATNEKLFF.

The chain couples TRBV23-1 to TRBJ2-7; TCRdb picks TRBD1, but there is no DNA to check that call. TRBV23-1 is labeled an ORF, and its function is uncertain. The CDR3 contains 15 residues. Here the CDR3 reads CASSQGTGFSYEQYF.

This rearrangement joins TRBV5-6 to TRBJ2-5. Germline CDR1 is SGHDT and CDR2 is YYEEEE. This CDR3 has 15 residues. The CDR3 protein is CASSRRTGNQETQYF. The full variable domain, in which reference TRBV5-6 and TRBJ2-5 provide the parts outside the CDR3, is DAGVTQSPTHLIKTRGQQVTLRCSPKSGHDTVSWYQQALGQGPQFIFQYYEEEERQRGNFPDRFSGHQFPNYSSELNVNALLLGDSALYLCASSRRTGNQETQYFGPGTRLLVL.

The CDR3 loop is CASSLSRTSGSTDTQYF. The chain combines TRBV7-3 with TRBJ2-3; the D call of TRBD2 rests on TCRdb alone, since no DNA is present to check it. This CDR3 region has 17 residues. Germline V gives CDR1 SGHTA, CDR2 FQGTGA.

The chain is built from TRBV25-1 and TRBJ2-5. Germline V gene lookup returns CDR1 MGHDK and CDR2 SYGVNS. The CDR3 sequence is 13 residues long. CDR3 loop: CASSEIGRETQYF. Using reference TRBV25-1 and TRBJ2-5 for the parts outside the CDR3, the full variable domain is EADIYQTPRYLVIGTGKKITLECSQTMGHDKMYWYQQDPGMELHLIHYSYGVNSTEKGDLSSESTVSRIRTEHFPLTLESARPSHTSQYLCASSEIGRETQYFGPGTRLLVL.

V is TRBV4-3 and J is TRBJ2-1; TCRdb indicates TRBD1, and absent DNA this call remains unverified. The CDR3 is 17 amino acids. The germline CDR1 and CDR2 sequences are LGHNA and YSLEER. CDR3 sequence reads: CASSQELGQGPYNEQFF.

The chain employs TRBV6-5 and TRBJ2-7; the TCRdb call, TRBD1, lacks DNA for checking. This CDR3 is 11 amino acids long. The V gene's germline CDR1 is MNHEY and CDR2 SVGAGI. CDR3 residues: CATQGAGEQYF.

V usage is TRBV19 and J usage is TRBJ2-7; with no DNA, the TCRdb D assignment of TRBD1 cannot be verified. The length of the CDR3 is 13 residues. Germline assignment: CDR1 LNHDA and CDR2 SQIVND (reference sequence). This CDR3 is CASKATGGGEQYF.

The chain employs TRBV13 and TRBJ2-3; absent DNA, TCRdb's TRBD1 call cannot be checked. This CDR3 comprises 15 residues. CDR1 PRHDT and CDR2 FYEKMQ come from the germline V gene (reference sequence). The CDR3 region is CASSLAQGSTDTQYF.

The chain links TRBV18 to TRBJ1-6; the D gene TCRdb calls, TRBD1, cannot be checked with no DNA. From germline, CDR1 is KGHSH and CDR2 LQKENI. The length of the CDR3 is 14 residues. CDR3 residues: CASSLTDYNSPLHF. The whole variable domain, filled in from reference TRBV18 and TRBJ1-6, reads NAGVMQNPRHLVRRRGQEARLRCSPMKGHSHVYWYRQLPEEGLKFMVYLQKENIIDESGMPKERFSAEFPKEGPSILRIQQVVRGDSAAYFCASSLTDYNSPLHFGNGTRLTVT.

The rearrangement links TRBV5-1 to TRBJ2-1; as DNA is missing, the TRBD1 call by TCRdb cannot be tested. The CDR3 is made up of 15 amino acids. Germline-derived CDR1 and CDR2 are SGHRS and YFSETQ. The CDR3 loop is CASSWTGGTINEQFF.

J is TRBJ1-6 and V is TRBV12-3 or TRBV12-4; TCRdb lists TRBD1, though no DNA is available to test this call. This CDR3 is built from 13 residues. This CDR3 is CASSSPPGGPLHF.

The rearrangement uses TRBV27 and TRBJ2-7; TCRdb gives TRBD1 as the D gene, but with no DNA this cannot be confirmed. The CDR3 totals 13 residues. Germline CDR1 MNHEY, CDR2 SMNVEV (reference sequence). The CDR3: CATRDRGWYEQYF.

The chain combines TRBV18 with TRBJ2-5. Germline V CDR1 and CDR2: KGHSH, LQKENI. The CDR3 is made up of 12 amino acids. The CDR3: CASSPGEQTQYF. The full variable domain, completed using reference TRBV18 and TRBJ2-5, is NAGVMQNPRHLVRRRGQEARLRCSPMKGHSHVYWYRQLPEEGLKFMVYLQKENIIDESGMPKERFSAEFPKEGPSILRIQQVVRGDSAAYFCASSPGEQTQYFGPGTRLLVL.

V usage is TRBV7-9 and J usage is TRBJ2-5; TCRdb selects TRBD1, and the lack of DNA leaves this call unchecked. The germline V gene has CDR1 SEHNR and CDR2 FQNEAQ (reference sequence). The CDR3 contains 17 residues. The CDR3 sequence is CASSLRSGTVTKETQYF.

The genes are TRBV2 and TRBJ2-7; the D gene TCRdb calls, TRBD2, cannot be checked with no DNA. The CDR3 has 14 residues. Looked up from germline, CDR1 is SNHLY and CDR2 is FYNNEI. The CDR3 loop reads CASRGLAGAYEQYF.

V is TRBV6-2 or TRBV6-3 and J is TRBJ1-5; absent DNA, TCRdb's TRBD1 call cannot be checked. The CDR3 spans 16 residues. Germline V lookup: CDR1 MNHEY, CDR2 SVGEGT. CDR3: CASSYSTRSGHQPQHF.

The CDR3 sequence is CASSLFEDEQFF. The chain employs TRBV6-2 or TRBV6-3 and TRBJ2-1; the TCRdb D gene call, TRBD1, has no DNA to confirm it. The CDR3 sequence is 12 residues long. Germline V gene data show CDR1 as MNHEY and CDR2 as SVGEGT.

This chain links TRBV29-1 with TRBJ2-7; there is no DNA to check the TCRdb D call of TRBD2. The CDR3 runs 12 residues. The germline gives CDR1 SQVTM, CDR2 ANQGSEA. This chain's CDR3 is CSVAAGDSEQYF.

CDR3 residues: CASNPLGQVTYEQYF. The chain links TRBV11-2 to TRBJ2-7; the TCRdb D gene call, TRBD1, has no DNA to confirm it. From germline, CDR1 is SGHAT and CDR2 FQNNGV. This CDR3 contains 15 residues. The full variable domain, its missing parts supplied by reference TRBV11-2 and TRBJ2-7, is EAGVAQSPRYKIIEKRQSVAFWCNPISGHATLYWYQQILGQGPKLLIQFQNNGVVDDSQLPKDRFSAERLKGVDSTLKIQPAKLEDSAVYLCASNPLGQVTYEQYFGPGTRLTVT.

The chain links TRBV27 to TRBJ1-6. The CDR3 extends over 18 amino acids. The germline V gene encodes CDR1 MNHEY and CDR2 SMNVEV (reference sequence). The CDR3 sequence is CASSPAGHRSSYNSPLHF.

CDR3 region: CATSRTGGNHEQYF. The chain combines TRBV15 with TRBJ2-7; TCRdb lists TRBD1, though no DNA is available to test this call. The CDR3 covers 14 residues. The germline gives CDR1 LNHNV, CDR2 YYDKDF (reference sequence).

The chain recombines TRBV19 with TRBJ2-5; absent DNA, TCRdb's TRBD1 call cannot be checked. Germline assignment: CDR1 LNHDA and CDR2 SQIVND (reference sequence). CDR3 length: 15 residues. The CDR3 here is CASSIGATRRETQYF.

The chain is built from TRBV14 and TRBJ2-7; with no DNA, the TCRdb D assignment of TRBD1 cannot be verified. In germline, CDR1 is SGHDN, CDR2 FVKESK. There are 13 residues in the CDR3. CDR3 amino acids: CASSLARQGGQYF.

V and J are TRBV27 and TRBJ1-5. The germline V gene has CDR1 MNHEY and CDR2 SMNVEV (reference sequence). This CDR3 contains 15 residues. CDR3 sequence: CASSFLKEMNQPQHF.

The V and J genes are TRBV6-1 and TRBJ2-1; as DNA is missing, the TRBD2 call by TCRdb cannot be tested. This CDR3 comprises 14 residues. Germline V gene data show CDR1 as MNHNS and CDR2 as SASEGT. CDR3 loop: CASKSSDTVGEQFF.

CDR3: CAINDPNQETQYF. The V call is TRBV10-3, the J call TRBJ2-5. Germline assignment: CDR1 ENHRY and CDR2 SYGVKD. The CDR3 consists of 13 residues.

The chain recombines TRBV12-3 or TRBV12-4 with TRBJ2-2; TCRdb's D gene call, TRBD2, goes unchecked for lack of DNA. CDR3 size: 14 residues. CDR3 sequence reads: CASARVMNTGELFF.

This sequence joins TRBV10-3 and TRBJ2-7. The CDR3 totals 13 residues. CDR1 is ENHRY, CDR2 SYGVKD, per germline. The CDR3 region is CATSLSSDYEQYF.

The chain joins TRBV19 to TRBJ2-1; TCRdb's assignment of TRBD2 cannot be checked, as there is no DNA. The CDR3 consists of 14 residues. Germline CDR1 LNHDA, CDR2 SQIVND (reference sequence). The CDR3: CASKAGGSYNEQFF.